Listed below are T cell receptor beta chains from one sample, sequenced in a study of shared clonotypes between healthy human individuals. Generated by immunoSEQ multiplex PCR, the TCRdb table keeps only in-frame clones and is missing some. The data contain over a million clones, more than 95% of them seen just once; the ten biggest clones take up approximately 1%. Sequencing was carried out using naive CD4+ T cells sorted from blood. The source of these receptors is a man under 40 in good health. Both conserved end residues are part of each CDR3. The D gene is left open where the match is weak. Some rows have no size entry. The others give once, few or many, or a class for an expanded clone.

cdr3_length	v_call	d_call	j_call	clone_size	cdr3_aa	cdr3_nt
15	TRBV5-6	.	TRBJ1-2	.	CASSLAGVSNYGYTF	TGTGCCAGCAGCTTGGCGGGGGTTTCCAACTATGGCTACACCTTC
16	TRBV5-4	TRBD2	TRBJ2-7	.	CASSLVGLAGGGEQYF	TGTGCCAGCAGCTTAGTGGGCCTAGCGGGAGGAGGCGAGCAGTACTTC
12	TRBV28	.	TRBJ1-5	.	CASSSFDQPQHF	TGTGCCAGCAGTTCTTTCGATCAGCCCCAGCATTTT
13	TRBV9	.	TRBJ1-1	.	CASSVGRGTEAFF	TGTGCCAGCAGCGTAGGGCGGGGCACTGAAGCTTTCTTT
14	TRBV10-3	TRBD1	TRBJ2-5	once	CAISGLGTEETQYF	TGTGCCATCAGTGGTCTCGGGACAGAAGAGACCCAGTACTTC
15	TRBV15	TRBD1	TRBJ1-4	.	CATSRSRQGGEKLFF	TGTGCCACCAGCAGATCCCGACAGGGGGGAGAAAAACTGTTTTTT
14	TRBV2	.	TRBJ2-5	.	CASSEITAQETQYF	TGTGCCAGCAGTGAGATTACAGCTCAAGAGACCCAGTACTTC
15	TRBV19	.	TRBJ2-5	.	CASSIDLGYQETQYF	TGTGCCAGTAGTATAGATCTCGGATATCAAGAGACCCAGTACTTC
13	TRBV28	.	TRBJ1-2	once	CASSFSGGGGYTF	TGTGCCAGCAGTTTCTCCGGGGGAGGGGGCTACACCTTC
14	TRBV18	.	TRBJ2-6	.	CASSAMAGANVLTF	TGTGCCAGCTCGGCGATGGCTGGGGCCAACGTCCTGACTTTC
15	TRBV27	.	TRBJ1-5	.	CASTNRLGASGAQHF	TGTGCCAGCACCAATCGATTGGGGGCGTCAGGAGCCCAGCATTTT
15	TRBV28	TRBD2	TRBJ2-1	.	CASSNRGGLPNEQFF	TGTGCCAGCAGTAACCGGGGGGGGCTCCCAAATGAGCAGTTCTTC
16	TRBV5-4	.	TRBJ2-2	.	CASSLMTGVNTGELFF	TGTGCCAGCAGCCTTATGACAGGAGTGAACACCGGGGAGCTGTTTTTT
11	TRBV29-1	.	TRBJ2-7	.	CSVSSDSQQYF	TGCAGCGTTAGTTCGGACAGCCAGCAGTACTTC
15	TRBV6-1	.	TRBJ2-3	.	CASSEAGVSTDTQYF	TGTGCCAGCAGTGAAGCGGGGGTTAGCACAGATACGCAGTATTTT
14	TRBV4-1	.	TRBJ2-7	.	CASSQVSVSYEQYF	TGCGCCAGCAGCCAAGTCTCAGTCTCCTACGAGCAGTACTTC
15	TRBV9	.	TRBJ2-3	.	CASSVAEGRADTQYF	TGTGCCAGCAGCGTAGCAGAGGGCCGGGCAGATACGCAGTATTTT
15	TRBV28	.	TRBJ1-4	.	CASRTNGATNEKLFF	TGTGCCAGCAGGACCAACGGAGCAACTAATGAAAAACTGTTTTTT
12	TRBV29-1	TRBD1	TRBJ2-7	.	CSVRDRGDEQYF	TGCAGCGTCCGGGACAGGGGGGACGAGCAGTACTTC
16	TRBV18	TRBD2	TRBJ2-2	.	CASSPFSPGGPGELFF	TGTGCCAGCTCACCATTTTCGCCGGGAGGTCCCGGGGAGCTGTTTTTT
16	TRBV7-8	.	TRBJ1-5	.	CASSISAGGGGQPQHF	TGTGCCAGCAGTATCTCCGCGGGCGGCGGAGGTCAGCCCCAGCATTTT
16	TRBV10-3	.	TRBJ2-1	.	CAISESGSRGYNEQFF	TGTGCCATCAGTGAGTCTGGCAGTAGGGGCTACAATGAGCAGTTCTTC
15	TRBV6-1	TRBD2	TRBJ2-7	.	CASSPREGGSYEQYF	TGTGCCAGCAGTCCCCGGGAGGGGGGCTCCTACGAGCAGTACTTC
14	TRBV4-3	.	TRBJ2-2	.	CASSQVIYTGELFF	TGCGCCAGCAGCCAAGTGATTTACACCGGGGAGCTGTTTTTT
14	TRBV11-2	.	TRBJ1-1	.	CASSLVGPNTEAFF	TGTGCCAGCAGCTTAGTAGGGCCGAACACTGAAGCTTTCTTT
17	TRBV19	TRBD1	TRBJ2-3	.	CASSLGQGLRGTDTQYF	TGTGCCAGTAGTCTAGGACAGGGGCTAAGGGGCACAGATACGCAGTATTTT
14	TRBV7-9	TRBD1	TRBJ1-1	.	CASSLGGGSTEAFF	TGTGCCAGCAGCTTAGGAGGGGGCAGCACTGAAGCTTTCTTT
15	TRBV11-2	.	TRBJ2-6	.	CASSPPYSGANVLTF	TGTGCCAGCAGCCCCCCTTACTCTGGGGCCAACGTCCTGACTTTC
16	TRBV11-3	TRBD2	TRBJ2-3	.	CASSLGRGGSTDTQYF	TGTGCCAGCAGCCTCGGCCGGGGGGGAAGCACAGATACGCAGTATTTT
12	TRBV5-6	.	TRBJ2-1	.	CASSASYNEQFF	TGTGCCAGCAGCGCATCCTACAATGAGCAGTTCTTC
16	TRBV7-3	TRBD2	TRBJ2-1	.	CASSLLLAGDRGEQFF	TGTGCCAGCAGCTTACTGCTAGCGGGAGACCGGGGGGAGCAGTTCTTC
17	TRBV5-4	.	TRBJ2-6	.	CASSLVARGSGANVLTF	TGTGCCAGCAGCTTGGTTGCCAGGGGCTCTGGGGCCAACGTCCTGACTTTC
16	TRBV25-1	TRBD1	TRBJ2-7	.	CASSISGTGILYEQYF	TGTGCCAGCAGTATATCCGGGACAGGAATCCTCTACGAGCAGTACTTC
14	TRBV28	.	TRBJ1-2	.	CASSLGGGAGGYTF	TGTGCCAGCAGTTTGGGTGGAGGGGCAGGAGGCTACACCTTC
15	TRBV6-4	.	TRBJ2-1	once	CASSAQGTGRNEQFF	TGTGCCAGCAGCGCCCAGGGGACGGGGCGGAATGAGCAGTTCTTC
15	TRBV11-2	TRBD2	TRBJ2-1	.	CASSLRTSRYNEQFF	TGTGCCAGCAGCTTAAGGACTAGCCGGTACAATGAGCAGTTCTTC
13	TRBV7-7	.	TRBJ1-1	.	CASSKGVGRQAFF	TGTGCCAGCAGCAAAGGGGTTGGCAGACAAGCTTTCTTT
12	TRBV6-5	.	TRBJ1-4	.	CASSSVNEKLFF	TGTGCCAGCAGTTCAGTAAATGAAAAACTGTTTTTT
15	TRBV7-9	.	TRBJ2-7	.	CASSLDWGAIGEQYF	TGTGCCAGCAGCTTAGATTGGGGGGCAATTGGGGAGCAGTACTTC
13	TRBV5-4	.	TRBJ2-2	.	CASSLVGTGELFF	TGTGCCAGCAGCTTGGTGGGCACCGGGGAGCTGTTTTTT
16	TRBV7-8	.	TRBJ1-3	.	CASSLLPAGSGNTIYF	TGTGCCAGCAGCTTACTGCCGGCGGGCTCTGGAAACACCATATATTTT
17	TRBV7-9	.	TRBJ1-3	.	CASSFGGLASSGNTIYF	TGTGCCAGCAGCTTTGGAGGCTTGGCGAGCTCTGGAAACACCATATATTTT
13	TRBV30	.	TRBJ1-5	few	CALSSGVAQPQHF	TGTGCCTTGAGTTCAGGGGTGGCCCAGCCCCAGCATTTT
13	TRBV2	.	TRBJ1-5	few	CASRQESVVPQHF	TGTGCCAGCAGACAGGAGTCGGTCGTGCCCCAGCATTTT
14	TRBV6-1	.	TRBJ2-3	.	CASRARIYTDTQYF	TGTGCCAGCAGAGCTAGGATTTACACAGATACGCAGTATTTT
13	TRBV30	.	TRBJ1-3	.	CAWCTQGLNTIYF	TGTGCCTGGTGCACCCAGGGTTTAAACACCATATATTTT
15	TRBV18	.	TRBJ1-4	.	CASSPREGHDEKLFF	TGTGCCAGCTCACCACGGGAGGGACATGATGAAAAACTGTTTTTT
15	TRBV7-5	.	TRBJ2-2	.	CVRSLLGRGTGELFF	TGTGTCAGAAGCTTATTGGGGAGGGGGACCGGGGAGCTGTTTTTT
11	TRBV20-1	.	TRBJ2-1	.	CSASQDNEQFF	TGCAGTGCTAGTCAGGACAATGAGCAGTTCTTC
15	TRBV6-1	.	TRBJ2-7	.	CASKRIWEASYEQYF	TGTGCCAGCAAAAGGATTTGGGAGGCTTCCTACGAGCAGTACTTC
12	TRBV7-9	.	TRBJ2-7	.	CASSTGTYEQYF	TGTGCCAGCAGCACCGGAACCTACGAGCAGTACTTC
18	TRBV30	TRBD2	TRBJ2-3	.	CAWSVGWTSGPDTDTQYF	TGTGCCTGGAGTGTAGGGTGGACTAGCGGACCAGACACAGATACGCAGTATTTT
14	TRBV5-1	.	TRBJ2-7	.	CASSFSGSSYEQYF	TGCGCCAGCAGCTTTAGCGGTAGCTCCTACGAGCAGTACTTC